Shown below are 27 T cell receptor beta chains from a single sample sequenced in a study of shared clonotypes between healthy human individuals. Clones were read by immunoSEQ multiplex PCR, and TCRdb kept only the in-frame ones, dropping some. The sample lists a few million clones, 90% to 97% seen once, with roughly 0.13% in the top ten. The source material was naive CD4+ T cells sorted from blood. Subset specified: CD45RA+ positively selected. The receptors were gathered from a young man in good health.

The V gene is TRBV14, the J gene TRBJ2-2; D remains unclear. CDR1 is SGHDN, CDR2 FVKESK, per germline. CDR3 length equals 13 residues. Trimming left V 4 bases short and J 6 bases short, with 9 bases between. The DNA for the CDR3 is TGTGCCAGCAGCCGAGCGTGGCCCGGGGAGCTGTTTTTT. Its translation: CASSRAWPGELFF.

The genes are TRBV18 and TRBJ2-3; D tentatively fits TRBD1 or TRBD2 (5 bases each). The V gene lost 3 bases and the J gene lost 0 bases, with 10 bases spanning the gap. The CDR3 runs to 15 residues. Germline CDR1 and CDR2: KGHSH and LQKENI. CDR3 sequence reads: CASSPGRQSTDTQYF. CDR3 in DNA: TGTGCCAGCTCACCGGGACGGCAAAGCACAGATACGCAGTATTTT.

The chain recombines TRBV6-6 with TRBJ2-5, with a tentative D call TRBD2 (5 bases). CDR3 length: 13 amino acids. V was pared by 1 base and J by 4 bases, with 7 bases between. Germline-derived CDR1 and CDR2 are MNHNY and SVGAGI (reference sequence). The CDR3 loop is CASSYWSGETQYF. DNA of the CDR3: TGTGCCAGCAGTTACTGGAGCGGAGAGACCCAGTACTTC.

The V gene is TRBV18, the J gene TRBJ2-1, with 8 bases matching TRBD2. Germline CDR1 and CDR2: KGHSH and LQKENI. The CDR3 has 14 residues. The J segment lost 4 bases and the V segment lost 7 bases, leaving 6 bases of the junction unmatched. DNA of the CDR3: TGTGCCAGCTGTAGCGGGGTCCCTTACAATGAGCAGTTCTTC. Residues: CASCSGVPYNEQFF.

CDR3 sequence reads: CAWSTSGDQPQHF. CDR3 sequence (DNA): TGTGCCTGGAGCACGTCTGGCGATCAGCCCCAGCATTTT. J is TRBJ1-5 and V is TRBV30, with D hard to call. The germline V gene has CDR1 GTSNPN and CDR2 SVGIG (reference sequence). The germline V and J ends were trimmed by 3 bases and 5 bases, with 11 bases remaining between them. The length of the CDR3 is 13 residues.

This chain uses TRBV2 with TRBJ2-5; D is undetermined. V lost 0 bases, J lost 5 bases, and 13 bases lay in between. The CDR3 length is 15 residues. In germline, CDR1 is SNHLY, CDR2 FYNNEI. CDR3 coding DNA: TGTGCCAGCAGTGAAGCGGGTCTAGATGGTGAGACCCAGTACTTC. It encodes CASSEAGLDGETQYF. The variable domain in full, with the rest retrieved from reference TRBV2 and TRBJ2-5, is EPEVTQTPSHQVTQMGQEVILRCVPISNHLYFYWYRQILGQKVEFLVSFYNNEISEKSEIFDDQFSVERPDGSNFTLKIRSTKLEDSAMYFCASSEAGLDGETQYFGPGTRLLVL.

Of note for this clone: Other nucleotide sequences in the sample specify the same CDR3. The J gene is TRBJ1-2, the V gene TRBV29-1; D is perhaps TRBD1 (5 bases). V was trimmed by 3 bases and J by 11 bases, leaving 10 bases between them. The germline CDR1 and CDR2 sequences are SQVTM and ANQGSEA. The CDR3 covers 10 residues. The CDR3: CSVDQGRYTF. Here the CDR3 DNA reads TGCAGCGTTGATCAGGGAAGGTACACCTTC.

V is TRBV29-1 and J is TRBJ2-7; TRBD1 agrees at 8 bases. The CDR3 has 13 amino acids. V trimming: 7 bases; J trimming: 3 bases; junction bases outside the gene matches: 8. The V gene's germline CDR1 is SQVTM and CDR2 ANQGSEA. The CDR3 loop is CSAGQGFSYEQYF. The CDR3 DNA sequence: TGCAGCGCTGGACAGGGTTTTAGCTACGAGCAGTACTTC.

CDR3 DNA sequence: TGTGCCAGCATGGAAGGACAGGGCTACGAGCAGTACTTC. It is translated as CASMEGQGYEQYF. This rearrangement joins TRBV6-5 to TRBJ2-7; TRBD1 aligns across 8 bases. CDR3 size: 13 residues. The germline CDR1 and CDR2 sequences are MNHEY and SVGAGI. V was clipped by 7 bases and J by 3 bases; unmatched bases: 5.

Note on this clone: At the DNA level, this CDR3 is encoded by other sequences in the same sample as well. This chain joins TRBV18 and TRBJ2-5; the match to TRBD1 covers 8 bases. Per germline, CDR1 KGHSH and CDR2 LQKENI. V shed 3 bases, J shed 5 bases, and the junction held 5 bases outside the gene matches. This CDR3 is built from 14 residues. DNA for the CDR3: TGTGCCAGCTCACCGGGGACAGGAGGGGAGACCCAGTACTTC. It encodes CASSPGTGGETQYF.

This clone has just one count. The CDR3, as DNA: TGCGCCAGCAGCTCAGGCGGGGCCGCCTACGAGCAGTACTTC. Its translation: CASSSGGAAYEQYF. The chain employs TRBV5-1 and TRBJ2-7, with a tentative D call TRBD2 (6 bases). The V and J ends lost 3 bases and 2 bases respectively, with 12 bases between them. CDR1 and CDR2 (germline): SGHRS, YFSETQ. The CDR3 consists of 14 residues.

The CDR3: CASTGTGNYGYTF. The CDR3 DNA reads TGCGCCAGCACCGGGACAGGGAACTATGGCTACACCTTC. The genes are TRBV5-1 and TRBJ1-2; 9 positions agree with TRBD1. This CDR3 is 13 amino acids long. Germline values: CDR1 SGHRS, CDR2 YFSETQ. The junction had 2 bases not matched to a gene; V was cut back by 6 bases and J by 2 bases.

The rearrangement links TRBV30 to TRBJ2-1; D unresolved. In germline, CDR1 is GTSNPN, CDR2 SVGIG (reference sequence). V lost 0 bases and J lost 6, with 15 bases in between. CDR3 size: 15 residues. This CDR3 is CAWSVGSKASNEQFF. Here the CDR3 DNA reads TGTGCCTGGAGTGTCGGGTCGAAAGCAAGCAATGAGCAGTTCTTC.

V gene TRBV7-9 combines with J gene TRBJ1-2; TRBD1 matches at 10 bases. Looked up from germline, CDR1 is SEHNR and CDR2 is FQNEAQ (reference sequence). The CDR3 totals 15 residues. Trimming took 1 base from V and 3 from J; bases not matched to a gene: 2. Here the CDR3 reads CASSLGGTGDYGYTF. The CDR3, as DNA: TGTGCCAGCAGCTTAGGGGGGACAGGGGACTATGGCTACACCTTC.

The chain employs TRBV2 and TRBJ1-4; D is possibly TRBD1 (5 bases). Germline CDR1 and CDR2: SNHLY and FYNNEI. The CDR3 is 13 amino acids. Trimming cost V 6 bases and J 4 bases, with 9 bases left between them. The CDR3 sequence: CASSRQNNEKLFF. The DNA of the CDR3 is TGTGCCAGCAGCCGACAGAATAATGAAAAACTGTTTTTT.

This chain connects TRBV30 to TRBJ2-1, with D uncertain. The germline CDR1 and CDR2 sequences are GTSNPN and SVGIG (reference sequence). CDR3 length: 12 amino acids. V gave up 2 bases and J gave up 10 bases, with 12 bases separating them. Here the CDR3 DNA reads TGTGCCTGGAGTCACCCCCCTGGCGAGCAGTTCTTC. Translation: CAWSHPPGEQFF.

The chain combines TRBV7-3 with TRBJ2-7; 7 bases map to TRBD1. After removal of 5 bases from V and 5 bases from J, the junction contained 9 bases not matched to a gene. In germline, CDR1 is SGHTA, CDR2 FQGTGA. There are 14 residues in the CDR3. CDR3 bases: TGTGCCAGCAGCGCCGAAACAGGGGTGGACGAGCAGTACTTC. It is translated as CASSAETGVDEQYF.

The chain links TRBV10-3 to TRBJ1-1; D is uncertain. Per germline, CDR1 ENHRY and CDR2 SYGVKD. The length of the CDR3 is 12 residues. V was trimmed by 10 bases and J by 4 bases, leaving 13 bases between them. The CDR3 protein is CATRTRSTEAFF. In nucleotides, the CDR3 is TGTGCCACCCGGACCCGCTCCACTGAAGCTTTCTTT.

The rearrangement joins TRBV2 to TRBJ1-5, with D maybe TRBD1 (6 bases). The CDR3 runs to 17 residues. V lost 2 bases and J 6 bases, leaving 20 bases between the germline ends. The germline V gene has CDR1 SNHLY and CDR2 FYNNEI. This CDR3 reads CASSEPEIWGASQPQHF. Written as DNA, the CDR3 is TGTGCCAGCAGTGAACCCGAGATTTGGGGGGCTAGTCAGCCCCAGCATTTT.

This clone was observed once. The chain carries TRBV9 and TRBJ1-2; D possibly corresponds to TRBD1 (6 bases). Trimming cost V 0 bases and J 5 bases, with 23 bases left between them. Germline V gene data show CDR1 as SGDLS and CDR2 as YYNGEE. The CDR3 spans 18 residues. The CDR3 reads CASSVDHSVSGAGYGYTF. CDR3 sequence (DNA): TGTGCCAGCAGCGTAGACCACTCCGTCTCAGGGGCGGGATATGGCTACACCTTC.

The V and J genes are TRBV11-2 and TRBJ2-5; D gene uncertain. In germline, CDR1 is SGHAT, CDR2 FQNNGV. V was pared by 7 bases and J by 4 bases, with 16 bases between. CDR3 size: 14 residues. CDR3 DNA: TGTGCCAGCACCCCCTTTGTGGGAAGAGAGACCCAGTACTTC. This encodes CASTPFVGRETQYF.

The rearrangement joins TRBV6-1 to TRBJ1-2; D gene uncertain. The CDR3 runs 14 residues. The V and J ends lost 6 bases and 0 bases respectively, with 11 bases between them. Germline V gene data show CDR1 as MNHNS and CDR2 as SASEGT. CDR3 coding DNA: TGTGCCAGCAGGGACCCCCAAGCTAACTATGGCTACACCTTC. This gives the protein CASRDPQANYGYTF.

V and J are TRBV6-6 and TRBJ2-3; possible D gene TRBD1, 6 bases. Germline CDR1 and CDR2: MNHNY and SVGAGI (reference sequence). The CDR3 extends over 15 amino acids. Trimming removed 7 bases at V and 2 bases at J, with 16 bases between. CDR3 sequence: CASNKRQAATDTQYF. CDR3 sequence (DNA): TGTGCCAGCAACAAACGACAGGCCGCCACAGATACGCAGTATTTT.

The chain carries TRBV29-1 and TRBJ1-2; 8 bases align to TRBD1. J was trimmed by 8 bases and V by 6 bases; bases with no gene match: 8. In germline, CDR1 is SQVTM, CDR2 ANQGSEA. This CDR3 has 12 amino acids. DNA of the CDR3: TGCAGCGTCATGGACAGGGCGAGGGGCTACACCTTC. Amino acids: CSVMDRARGYTF. Full variable domain (remainder filled in from reference TRBV29-1 and TRBJ1-2): SAVISQKPSRDICQRGTSLTIQCQVDSQVTMMFWYRQQPGQSLTLIATANQGSEATYESGFVIDKFPISRPNLTFSTLTVSNMSPEDSSIYLCSVMDRARGYTFGSGTRLTVV.

This chain uses TRBV6-6 with TRBJ2-7; tentatively, D is TRBD2 (6 bases). V was shortened by 7 bases and J by 2 bases, with 15 bases between the two germline ends. Germline CDR1 and CDR2: MNHNY and SVGAGI (reference sequence). The CDR3 is 14 residues long. Here the CDR3 reads CASTLLGSPYEQYF. Written as DNA, the CDR3 is TGTGCCAGCACCCTACTCGGGAGCCCCTACGAGCAGTACTTC.

This clone appeared once. V is TRBV6-5 and J is TRBJ1-1; D is possibly TRBD1 (6 bases). The V and J ends lost 4 bases and 1 base respectively, with 16 bases between them. Looked up from germline, CDR1 is MNHEY and CDR2 is SVGAGI. The CDR3 extends over 16 amino acids. The CDR3, as DNA: TGTGCCAGCAGTTCTTATATAAAGGACAGGAACACTGAAGCTTTCTTT. It encodes CASSSYIKDRNTEAFF.

V gene TRBV15 combines with J gene TRBJ1-4; 8 bases are shared with TRBD1. J lost 8 bases, V lost 3 bases, and 2 bases had no gene match. Germline-derived CDR1 and CDR2 are LNHNV and YYDKDF (reference sequence). This CDR3 has 13 amino acids. CDR3 bases: TGTGCCACCAGCAGGGGACAGGTCGAAAAACTGTTTTTT. Translation gives CATSRGQVEKLFF.